This is a list of T cell receptor beta chains from one sample in a study of CD8 T cells in ankylosing spondylitis. TCRdb processed the 5' RACE reads anew with MiXCR; each CDR3 protein has one entry. The sample lists about 160,000 distinct CDR3 sequences, around 17% occurring once. Sequencing was done on a sample of blood, either unsorted or a sorted T cell fraction (not recorded which). These receptor sequences come from a male donor with ankylosing spondylitis or in good health (not recorded which). CDR3s include the opening cysteine and the closing phenylalanine or tryptophan. The order of the fields is V gene, CDR3 length, D gene, CDR3 protein. The D gene is left open where the match is weak.

v_call: TRBV28
cdr3_length: 16
d_call: NA
cdr3_aa: CASTPGGGALNSPLHF

v_call: TRBV5-1
cdr3_length: 15
d_call: NA
cdr3_aa: CASSSHQGGNTEAFF

v_call: TRBV10-3
cdr3_length: 15
d_call: NA
cdr3_aa: CAISDVRMNTGELFF

v_call: TRBV28
cdr3_length: 14
d_call: TRBD1
cdr3_aa: CASSTRTGAYEQYF

v_call: TRBV20-1
cdr3_length: 16
d_call: NA
cdr3_aa: CSAAQQGYATNEKLFF

v_call: TRBV25-1
cdr3_length: 14
d_call: TRBD1
cdr3_aa: CASSGGTEYYEQYF

v_call: TRBV28
cdr3_length: 15
d_call: NA
cdr3_aa: CASSLPSAHTDTQYF

v_call: TRBV5-1
cdr3_length: 12
d_call: NA
cdr3_aa: CASSLFSYGYTF

v_call: TRBV24-1
cdr3_length: 19
d_call: TRBD2
cdr3_aa: CATSDLRRLAGVLTDTQYF

v_call: TRBV5-1
cdr3_length: 14
d_call: TRBD2
cdr3_aa: CASSGTSGNYEQYF

v_call: TRBV4-1
cdr3_length: 14
d_call: TRBD1
cdr3_aa: CASSLRTGTHEQYF

v_call: TRBV20-1
cdr3_length: 12
d_call: TRBD2
cdr3_aa: CSAESGRTEQFF

v_call: TRBV29-1
cdr3_length: 15
d_call: TRBD2
cdr3_aa: CSVTTVGTSYNEQFF

v_call: TRBV11-2
cdr3_length: 15
d_call: NA
cdr3_aa: CASSEALRGAGELFF

v_call: TRBV7-9
cdr3_length: 12
d_call: NA
cdr3_aa: CASSLEGQPQHF

v_call: TRBV28
cdr3_length: 15
d_call: NA
cdr3_aa: CASSPSDRLNTEAFF

v_call: TRBV20-1
cdr3_length: 15
d_call: TRBD2
cdr3_aa: CSAQGLAGPRETQYF

v_call: TRBV5-1
cdr3_length: 14
d_call: NA
cdr3_aa: CASSLLDTNTEAFF

v_call: TRBV6-5
cdr3_length: 14
d_call: NA
cdr3_aa: CASSYSGGYQPQHF

v_call: TRBV5-1
cdr3_length: 16
d_call: TRBD2
cdr3_aa: CASSIPSGRGRDTQYF

v_call: TRBV19
cdr3_length: 16
d_call: NA
cdr3_aa: CASSIASGTITDTQYF

v_call: TRBV5-1
cdr3_length: 14
d_call: NA
cdr3_aa: CASSLQGQGTEAFF

v_call: TRBV30
cdr3_length: 12
d_call: NA
cdr3_aa: CAWRGGSYEQYF

v_call: TRBV5-6
cdr3_length: 13
d_call: NA
cdr3_aa: CASSLDMPGELFF

v_call: TRBV6-1
cdr3_length: 12
d_call: NA
cdr3_aa: CASELYQETQYF

v_call: TRBV10-3
cdr3_length: 13
d_call: TRBD2
cdr3_aa: CAISDGAGLRQFF

v_call: TRBV28
cdr3_length: 15
d_call: TRBD1
cdr3_aa: CASSPQGAGYNEQFF

v_call: TRBV5-1
cdr3_length: 15
d_call: TRBD2
cdr3_aa: CACRLAEVNTGELFF

v_call: TRBV4-1
cdr3_length: 13
d_call: NA
cdr3_aa: CASGPISYNEQFF

v_call: TRBV5-1
cdr3_length: 16
d_call: NA
cdr3_aa: CASSKNQGSRTGELFF

v_call: TRBV27
cdr3_length: 13
d_call: NA
cdr3_aa: CASRAGFNQPQHF

v_call: TRBV5-1
cdr3_length: 15
d_call: NA
cdr3_aa: CASSTGIGYSTEAFF

v_call: TRBV3-1
cdr3_length: 17
d_call: NA
cdr3_aa: CASSAVYRGRHNEKLFF

v_call: TRBV10-2
cdr3_length: 12
d_call: NA
cdr3_aa: CATKDPTGELFF

v_call: TRBV11-2
cdr3_length: 13
d_call: NA
cdr3_aa: CASSFARAYEQYF

v_call: TRBV7-7
cdr3_length: 13
d_call: NA
cdr3_aa: CASSQGPYNEQFF

v_call: TRBV28
cdr3_length: 16
d_call: TRBD2
cdr3_aa: CASSIPSGSIRGEQFF

v_call: TRBV20-1
cdr3_length: 15
d_call: NA
cdr3_aa: CSARAPTIAYNEQFF

v_call: TRBV23-1
cdr3_length: 22
d_call: TRBD2
cdr3_aa: CASSQKPTPSGLAGGEGGELFF

v_call: TRBV5-1
cdr3_length: 14
d_call: NA
cdr3_aa: CASSLSQENEKLFF

v_call: TRBV5-1
cdr3_length: 14
d_call: NA
cdr3_aa: CASSLGPGDTEAFF

v_call: TRBV5-1
cdr3_length: 16
d_call: TRBD2
cdr3_aa: CASSLVAGDITDTQYF

v_call: TRBV5-1
cdr3_length: 17
d_call: NA
cdr3_aa: CASSGQTSVSGANVLTF

v_call: TRBV5-1
cdr3_length: 15
d_call: TRBD2
cdr3_aa: CASSFPSGRANEQFF

v_call: TRBV5-1
cdr3_length: 16
d_call: NA
cdr3_aa: CASSLSGRSSYNEQFF

v_call: TRBV7-2
cdr3_length: 15
d_call: TRBD1
cdr3_aa: CASSINRDSNYGYTF

v_call: TRBV4-2
cdr3_length: 16
d_call: NA
cdr3_aa: CASSQEYGFVVQPQHF

v_call: TRBV11-2
cdr3_length: 15
d_call: NA
cdr3_aa: CASSPRIAGSGELFF

v_call: TRBV28
cdr3_length: 14
d_call: NA
cdr3_aa: CASRAGGPEETQYF

v_call: TRBV4-2
cdr3_length: 17
d_call: TRBD2
cdr3_aa: CASSQDSSGMISYEQYF

v_call: TRBV5-1
cdr3_length: 15
d_call: NA
cdr3_aa: CASSLAGTLNNEQFF

v_call: TRBV7-2
cdr3_length: 15
d_call: TRBD2
cdr3_aa: CASSSVAGGPLEQYF

v_call: TRBV20-1
cdr3_length: 15
d_call: NA
cdr3_aa: CSASNSLTAYNEQFF

v_call: TRBV20-1
cdr3_length: 13
d_call: NA
cdr3_aa: CSAGSLMNTEAFF

v_call: TRBV3-1
cdr3_length: 11
d_call: NA
cdr3_aa: CASSRVGFWYF

v_call: TRBV2
cdr3_length: 11
d_call: NA
cdr3_aa: CASSASDTQYF

v_call: TRBV5-1
cdr3_length: 16
d_call: TRBD2
cdr3_aa: CASSLLAGASYNEQFF

v_call: TRBV5-1
cdr3_length: 14
d_call: NA
cdr3_aa: CASSPGLNNSPLHF

v_call: TRBV14
cdr3_length: 16
d_call: NA
cdr3_aa: CASSQDLGTMRWGYTF